Below are 2 T cell receptor beta chains sequenced from a single sample in a study of immune heterogeneity within non-small cell lung tumors. At 600 ng per sample, bulk tumor genomic DNA provided the template. Multiple biopsies spaced far apart were taken from each primary tumor during surgery. Patients underwent curative surgery for non-small cell lung cancer (untreated and newly diagnosed). The TCR beta CDR3 region was amplified by multiplex PCR employing 32 V and 13 J primers. TCRdb reprocessed the multiplex PCR reads via MiXCR and lists one record per CDR3 protein. The sample gives 15,000 to 20,000 distinct CDR3 sequences, under 30% of which show up once; 4% is in the top ten. Sequenced input: lung tumor tissue. These receptors originate from a man aged 40-55 years with non-small cell lung cancer.

This clonotype has a handful of counts. The gene calls are TRBV25-1 and TRBJ1-4; TRBD1 agrees at 9 bases. J lost 11 bases, V lost 4 bases, and 8 bases had no gene match. The CDR3 extends over 14 amino acids. Germline assignment: CDR1 MGHDK and CDR2 SYGVNS. The DNA for the CDR3 is TGTGCCAGCAGTGGTTGGGACAGGGACGGCAAACTGTTTTTT. It yields the protein CASSGWDRDGKLFF.

This sequence joins TRBV20-1 and TRBJ2-4, with D hard to call. CDR1 and CDR2 (germline): DFQATT, SNEGSKA (reference sequence). CDR3 length: 15 amino acids. V was pared by 3 bases and J by 3 bases, with 15 bases between. CDR3 sequence: CSASGGLAIKNIQYF. CDR3 nucleotide sequence: TGCAGTGCTAGTGGCGGCCTCGCCATCAAAAACATTCAGTACTTC.